These T cell receptor beta chains were read from a single sample in a study of OX40 agonist ivuxolimab in advanced cancers. Clones were read by immunoSEQ multiplex PCR, and TCRdb kept only the in-frame ones, dropping some. The table includes tens of thousands of clones, 75% to 90% detected once. The sample in question was CD4+ or CD8+ T cells sorted from blood, obtained in a trial of the OX40 agonist ivuxolimab. These TCRs come from an adult with an advanced solid tumor such as melanoma, head and neck, liver or kidney cancer. Each CDR3 is given with its conserved first and last residue. D genes are given only for firm matches. For some rows the clone size is stated as once, few or many, or as a class when expanded; others skip it.

clone_size | d_call | j_call | v_call | cdr3_nt | cdr3_aa
. | . | TRBJ1-5 | TRBV2 | TGTGCCAGCAGCGCGGGACGGCTCAATCAGCCCCAGCATTTT | CASSAGRLNQPQHF
. | . | TRBJ1-5 | TRBV19 | TGTGCCAGTAGTACCGACAGATCCTATAGCAATCAGCCCCAGCATTTT | CASSTDRSYSNQPQHF
. | . | TRBJ2-7 | TRBV11-2 | TGTGCCAGCAGCTTAGACGGAGCCCCGTCTGACGAGCAGTACTTC | CASSLDGAPSDEQYF
. | . | TRBJ1-1 | TRBV5-1 | TGCGCCAGCAGCGTGGGGCGGGGTAACCGCCCCGAAGCTTTCTTT | CASSVGRGNRPEAFF
. | . | TRBJ2-3 | TRBV7-2 | TGTGCCAGCAGCTTTCGGGCGGACTCGATCACAGATACGCAGTATTTT | CASSFRADSITDTQYF
once | TRBD2 | TRBJ2-1 | TRBV5-1 | TGCGCCAGCAGCTCCATCGGGCCTAAGGGACTAGCGGGACACATTGGGGAACATGAGCAGTTCTTC | CASSSIGPKGLAGHIGEHEQFF
. | . | TRBJ2-1 | TRBV29-1 | TGCAGCGTTGTAGTAGGGGCGCAGGAGCAGTTCTTC | CSVVVGAQEQFF
. | TRBD1 | TRBJ1-1 | TRBV27 | TGTGCCAGCAGTGCAGGGGGCGGTCGTTTAGGGACTGAAGCTTTCTTT | CASSAGGGRLGTEAFF
. | . | TRBJ2-7 | TRBV27 | TGTGCCAGCAGTCCGAACAGGGGGGGCTCCTACGAGCAGTACTTC | CASSPNRGGSYEQYF
. | . | TRBJ2-1 | TRBV5-4 | TGTGCCAGCAGCTTGGAGCCCTACAATGAGCAGTTCTTC | CASSLEPYNEQFF
. | . | TRBJ1-2 | TRBV15 | TGTGCCACCAGCTGGATCTCCTTCTATGGCTACACCTTC | CATSWISFYGYTF
. | . | TRBJ1-5 | TRBV10-1 | TGCGCCAGCAGTGAAGGGAACCGACCCAAAACAGGAACAGAGAGCAATCAGCCCCAGCATTTT | CASSEGNRPKTGTESNQPQHF
. | . | TRBJ1-1 | TRBV5-6 | TGTGCCAGCAGCTTGCGTGGGGGCTTGTCGAAGGCTGAAGCTTTCTTT | CASSLRGGLSKAEAFF
. | . | TRBJ2-1 | TRBV2 | TGTGCCAGCAGTGGGGTGGACGGGAGTTACAATGAGCAGTTCTTC | CASSGVDGSYNEQFF
. | TRBD1 | TRBJ1-4 | TRBV5-1 | TGCGCCAGCAGGACAGGGGCAGGGCGGGAAAAACTGTTTTTT | CASRTGAGREKLFF
. | TRBD1 | TRBJ1-2 | TRBV28 | TGTGCCAGCAGTTCTTCCGGGACAGGGGGTGGCTACACCTTC | CASSSSGTGGGYTF
. | . | TRBJ2-7 | TRBV10-3 | TGTGCCATCAGTGAAGGGGCCAGGGGATACGAGCAGTACTTC | CAISEGARGYEQYF
few | TRBD1 | TRBJ1-1 | TRBV5-1 | TGCGCCAGCAGCTTGACAGGGGGCGCAAACACTGAAGCTTTCTTT | CASSLTGGANTEAFF
. | . | TRBJ2-5 | TRBV19 | TGTGCCAGTAGTATGGGGGAGACCCAGTACTTC | CASSMGETQYF
. | . | TRBJ2-7 | TRBV27 | TGTGCCAGCTCCCGTGAGACGCGGGGCCCCTACGAGCAGTACTTC | CASSRETRGPYEQYF
. | . | TRBJ2-7 | TRBV14 | TGTGCCAGCAGCCTTACCTACACAGGGGGACTACCCTACGAGCAGTACTTC | CASSLTYTGGLPYEQYF
. | . | TRBJ2-4 | TRBV19 | TGTGCCAGTAGTATAGGCAGTAGGGAAGGCATTCAGTACTTC | CASSIGSREGIQYF
once | . | TRBJ1-1 | TRBV5-4 | TGTGCCAGCAGCCAGAGGCAGGACGAGGACACTGAAGCTTTCTTT | CASSQRQDEDTEAFF
. | . | TRBJ2-3 | TRBV9 | TGTGCCAGCAGCGTGAGTAGCACAGATACGCAGTATTTT | CASSVSSTDTQYF
. | . | TRBJ2-5 | TRBV18 | TGTGCCAGCTCACCCCATAGGGGGGGAGATGGGGAGACCCAGTACTTC | CASSPHRGGDGETQYF
. | . | TRBJ1-5 | TRBV6-1 | TGTGCCAGCAGGGACGGGGGTCGCAATCAGCCCCAGCATTTT | CASRDGGRNQPQHF
. | TRBD1 | TRBJ1-4 | TRBV27 | TGTGCCAGCAGTACAGGGGGCCCCTATGGAAAACTGTTTTTT | CASSTGGPYGKLFF
. | TRBD1 | TRBJ2-7 | TRBV5-8 | TGTGCCAGCAGTACAGGGGGCTACGAGCAGTACTTC | CASSTGGYEQYF
. | . | TRBJ1-1 | TRBV11-2 | TGTGCCAGCAGCCCTCATATCCACACTGAAGCTTTCTTT | CASSPHIHTEAFF
. | TRBD2 | TRBJ2-3 | TRBV5-1 | TGCGCCAGCAGCCAAGGACTAGACACAGATACGCAGTATTTT | CASSQGLDTDTQYF
. | . | TRBJ1-1 | TRBV5-1 | TGCGCCAGCAGCGGTCCGGAGAACACTGAAGCTTTCTTT | CASSGPENTEAFF
. | . | TRBJ1-4 | TRBV7-2 | TGTGCCAGCAGCTTATCAAGGGCAACTAATGAAAAACTGTTTTTT | CASSLSRATNEKLFF
. | . | TRBJ1-4 | TRBV10-3 | TGTGCCATCGGGACTGAGGGAAAACGGTTTTTT | CAIGTEGKRFF
. | . | TRBJ2-3 | TRBV19 | TGTGCCAGTAGTAGGGGCCCGTGGGATACGCAGTATTTT | CASSRGPWDTQYF
. | . | TRBJ1-1 | TRBV6-5 | TGTGCCAGCCGCCCTACGACGGGTATGAACACTGAAGCTTTCTTT | CASRPTTGMNTEAFF
. | . | TRBJ2-5 | TRBV18 | TGTGCCAGCTCCAGCCCGACAGCATCCCAAGAGACCCAGTACTTC | CASSSPTASQETQYF
. | . | TRBJ2-7 | TRBV6-5 | TGTGCCAGCAGGCAAGCCAGCCTCGACGCGCAGTACTTC | CASRQASLDAQYF
. | TRBD1 | TRBJ2-2 | TRBV5-1 | TGCGCCAGCAGCTTGAGGGACAGGGGGCCCGGGAGGACGAGCGGGGAGCTGTTTTTT | CASSLRDRGPGRTSGELFF
. | TRBD1 | TRBJ2-1 | TRBV5-1 | TGCGCCAGCAGCCCCGGGACAGGGGGCAATGAGCAGTTCTTC | CASSPGTGGNEQFF
. | . | TRBJ2-3 | TRBV30 | TGTGCCTGGTTCAAGCCAGGCCGCGGCACAGATACGCAGTATTTT | CAWFKPGRGTDTQYF
. | TRBD1 | TRBJ1-2 | TRBV7-2 | TGTGCCAGCAGCGGGACCGGGACAGGGTTTAACTATGGCTACACCTTC | CASSGTGTGFNYGYTF
once | TRBD1 | TRBJ1-2 | TRBV6-5 | TGTGCCAGCAGTTGGGGGGGACAGGGGAGCTATGGCTACACCTTC | CASSWGGQGSYGYTF
few | . | TRBJ1-1 | TRBV6-1 | TGTGCCAGCAGTGTCGTAAGGATGAACACTGAAGCTTTCTTT | CASSVVRMNTEAFF
. | . | TRBJ2-4 | TRBV30 | TGTGCCTGGAGTCAGGGGGCGGGGGACATTCAGTACTTC | CAWSQGAGDIQYF
. | . | TRBJ2-2 | TRBV19 | TGTGCCAGTAGTATAAGGCGAGGGATGAACACCGGGGAGCTGTTTTTT | CASSIRRGMNTGELFF
. | . | TRBJ2-1 | TRBV30 | TGTGCCTGGACTGATCTCCATGAGCAGTTCTTC | CAWTDLHEQFF
. | . | TRBJ2-3 | TRBV6-1 | TGTGCCAGCAGTGAATATTCGGGGGCGCCGAATACGCAGTATTTT | CASSEYSGAPNTQYF
. | . | TRBJ1-1 | TRBV15 | TGTGCCACCAGCAGAGCGTCTCAGGGGAACACTGAAGCTTTCTTT | CATSRASQGNTEAFF
. | TRBD2 | TRBJ2-7 | TRBV5-1 | TGCGCCAGCAGCTTTGGACTAGCGGGAGTTTCCTACGAGCAGTACTTC | CASSFGLAGVSYEQYF
. | TRBD2 | TRBJ2-7 | TRBV30 | TGTGCCTGGAGTGTAAAGATGGGACTAGCGGGAGTTTACGAGCAGTACTTC | CAWSVKMGLAGVYEQYF
. | TRBD1 | TRBJ2-2 | TRBV19 | TGTGCCAGTAGACGTTATACGACAGGGGGTGACGGGGAGCTGTTTTTT | CASRRYTTGGDGELFF
. | . | TRBJ2-2 | TRBV18 | TGTGCCAGCTCCCTAGGATCCGGGGAGCTGTTTTTT | CASSLGSGELFF
. | . | TRBJ2-7 | TRBV6-5 | TGTGCCAGCAGACTCACGAGGAGCCACTACGAGCAGTACTTC | CASRLTRSHYEQYF
few | TRBD2 | TRBJ2-1 | TRBV19 | TGTGCCAGTAAAACTAGCGGGGAATACAATGAGCAGTTCTTC | CASKTSGEYNEQFF
. | TRBD1 | TRBJ1-2 | TRBV5-1 | TGCGCCAGCAGCTTGGATGGTACAGGGGGCATCGGCTACACCTTC | CASSLDGTGGIGYTF
. | . | TRBJ2-5 | TRBV5-1 | TGCGCCAGCAGCGCACGTACCCAAGAGACCCAGTACTTC | CASSARTQETQYF
. | TRBD2 | TRBJ2-1 | TRBV7-3 | TGTGCCAGCAGCTTAAACGCGGGAGTAATGAATGAGCAGTTCTTC | CASSLNAGVMNEQFF
once | TRBD1 | TRBJ1-5 | TRBV18 | TGTGCCAGCTCACATACCCGGGACAGTCTGTTAAATCAGCCCCAGCATTTT | CASSHTRDSLLNQPQHF
. | . | TRBJ1-3 | TRBV28 | TGTGCCAGCATTGGACAGCTCTCTGGAAACACCATATATTTT | CASIGQLSGNTIYF
. | . | TRBJ2-6 | TRBV9 | TGTGCCAGCAGCGTAGCCGGGGCCAACGTCCTGACTTTC | CASSVAGANVLTF